This T cell receptor beta chain appears in the sequencing data of a study of T cell changes during pregnancy in multiple sclerosis. V lost 6 bases and J lost 3, with 6 bases in between. From germline, CDR1 is MDHEN and CDR2 SYDVKM. This CDR3 is 11 amino acids long. The data were produced by immunoSEQ multiplex PCR, yet TCRdb's version contains in-frame clones alone and is incomplete. The sample includes under 110,000 clones, less than 95% of them seen just once. V is TRBV28 and J is TRBJ2-7; D gene unclear. The material sequenced was peripheral blood, taken before pregnancy. The receptor was derived from a female donor with multiple sclerosis, enrolled in a pregnancy study. The CDR3 DNA reads TGTGCCAGCAGATCTTTCTACGAGCAGTACTTC. Its protein is CASRSFYEQYF.